Here is one TCR beta chain with its context. Its recognized antigen is unknown. Per-nucleotide qualities are absent, and no much larger clonotype sits a single base away. Different DNA sequences within this sample yield the same CDR3. CDR1 and CDR2, per the germline V gene, are SGHAT and FQNNGV. From cysteine to phenylalanine, the CDR3 is 14 amino acids long. Of the read, only the CDR3 DNA is kept; its 42 bases are in frame from base 1. V drops 0 bases and J drops 1 base, leaving 7 bases in between. Healthy HIV-negative adults with no recently reported acute infections or vaccinations were included as donors. All donors were Caucasian adults living in Nashville, Tennessee, USA. CD8 memory samples combined magnetically selected CD45RO+ cells with CCR7-negative CD45RA+ effector memory (TemRA) cells. Blood was collected by leukapheresis, and PBMCs were isolated by Ficoll-Histopaque density gradient centrifugation and then cryopreserved in liquid nitrogen vapor phase. Purity and quantity of every magnetically sorted T cell population were checked by analytical flow cytometry. From each sorted fraction, genomic DNA was isolated and quantified by UV absorbance on a Nanodrop 2000c.

This record comes from a study of shared clonotypes between healthy human individuals (dated by TCRdb to 2018 to 2021). About the study as a whole: Two women and a few men aged 18 to 49 years were included in the cohort. Per donor, three plates each were used for CD4 naive and CD4 memory, two for CD8 naive, and one for CD8 memory. The study deeply sequenced blood TCR repertoires of about 5 healthy adults to estimate repertoire size and the extent of clonotype sharing between individuals. Different laboratories and diverse techniques were used to prepare libraries and sequence TCR repertoires, to increase sequencing depth and limit assay-specific biases. Each donor's leukapheresis produced roughly between about 0.8 and 10 billion PBMCs. Study-wide conclusions, independent of this receptor: When a handful of donors were compared, the shared fraction of clonotypes was roughly 5% for naive CD4, over 3% for naive CD8, roughly 2.3% for memory CD4, and 0.4% for memory CD8. Pairwise subsampling led to the expectation that sequencing depth would affect the degree of clonotype sharing among donors. Clonotypes shared by all four sorted-subset donors showed higher generation probabilities than non-shared clonotypes. Incomplete sequencing was indicated by rarefaction of sorted-subset datasets, despite the large sequencing depth. Estimated clonotype richness was generally larger for naive than for memory subsets. Sampling was limited to blood, and TCR repertoires in tissue likely differ from TCR repertoires in blood. The genetic and exposure-history diversity represented was limited by the small number of donors.

Using the deep immunoSEQ assay, TCR CDR3 regions were amplified from genomic DNA by multiplex PCR. For each cell subset, the extracted genomic DNA was distributed evenly across all wells of several immunoSEQ 96-well plates, and each plate served as one replicate. For sorted subsets, each replicate PCR was loaded with around 220 ng genomic DNA, equivalent to about 33,000 T cell genomes. The purified libraries were quantified using a Qubit 3.0 fluorometer, sized with a Bioanalyzer 2100, and then quantified again using the KAPA Library Quantification kit. Each immunoSEQ 96-well plate was sequenced on its own single-read 150-cycle Illumina NextSeq 550 flow cell. For the original study's pipeline: Because only junctional sequences without quality scores were contained in the immunoSEQ output, filtering matching that applied to full-length reads could not be performed. To assign V/J genes and CDR3, sequences were annotated using PyIR, a Python wrapper for IgBLAST v1.9, with IMGT germline references. Any read was removed if the V/J assignment was weak (E-value above 1e-6), the CDR3 was missing, or the read contained stop codons, out-of-frame junctions, or ambiguous translated residues. V3J clonotypes were defined as sequences sharing the same inferred V gene, J gene, and CDR3 amino acid sequence. The percentage overlap between two repertoires was calculated by dividing the number of shared unique clonotypes by the size of the smaller repertoire. Three approaches were used to assess repertoire richness: RTK rarefaction, the Chao1 estimator, and Recon v2.1 estimates of unobserved clonotypes. For all TCRbeta clonotypes obtained by the gDNA method from four donors, generation probabilities were computed with OLGA. TCRdb provides this immuneACCESS table in a form limited to in-frame rearrangements. Some clones are lacking; in checked studies, under half of them reflect an unresolved V gene, and why the rest are absent is not known. Clone size and V and J calls were adopted from that table, with D and trimming inferred from the DNA. This sample is represented by roughly 300,000 clones; around nine tenths of them were singletons. 15% to 20% of the sample goes to the ten largest clones.

Sequencing input: memory CD8+ T cells sorted from blood. This specimen's cell subset or site label, per the study, means: CD45RO+ cells pooled with CCR7-negative TemRA cells. The V gene is TRBV11-2 and the J gene is TRBJ2-7; the D gene cannot be named for sure. This clonotype was obtained from a man between 18 and 35 years old in good health. The nucleotide sequence is given as TGTGCCAGCAGCTTAGAAGCCAGTTCCTACGAGCAGTACTTC. It encodes CASSLEASSYEQYF. With the portions outside the CDR3 filled from the reference TRBV11-2 and TRBJ2-7 genes, the complete variable region becomes EAGVAQSPRYKIIEKRQSVAFWCNPISGHATLYWYQQILGQGPKLLIQFQNNGVVDDSQLPKDRFSAERLKGVDSTLKIQPAKLEDSAVYLCASSLEASSYEQYFGPGTRLTVT.